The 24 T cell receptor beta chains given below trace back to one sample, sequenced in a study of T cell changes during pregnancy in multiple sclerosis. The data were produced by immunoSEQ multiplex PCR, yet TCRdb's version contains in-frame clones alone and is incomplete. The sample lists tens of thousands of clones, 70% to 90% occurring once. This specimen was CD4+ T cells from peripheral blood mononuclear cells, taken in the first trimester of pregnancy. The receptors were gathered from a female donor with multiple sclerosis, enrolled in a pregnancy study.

This CDR3 is CASSGLGEQYF. The CDR3 DNA is TGTGCCAGCAGCGGCCTAGGCGAGCAGTACTTC. V gene TRBV6-1 combines with J gene TRBJ2-7; D is uncertain. Germline V gives CDR1 MNHNS, CDR2 SASEGT. The CDR3 covers 11 residues. Trimming removed 6 bases from V and 6 bases from J, with 9 bases in between.

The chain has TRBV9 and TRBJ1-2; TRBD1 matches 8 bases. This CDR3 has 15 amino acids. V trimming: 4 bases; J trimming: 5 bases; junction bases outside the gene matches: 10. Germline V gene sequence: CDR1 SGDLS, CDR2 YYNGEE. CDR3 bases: TGTGCCAGCAGCATGACAGGGGCTGGTTATTATGGCTACACCTTC. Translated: CASSMTGAGYYGYTF.

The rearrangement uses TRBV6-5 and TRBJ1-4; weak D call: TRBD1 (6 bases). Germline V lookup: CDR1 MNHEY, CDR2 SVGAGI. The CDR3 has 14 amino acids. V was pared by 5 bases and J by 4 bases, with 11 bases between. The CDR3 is CASSTGQRNEKLFF. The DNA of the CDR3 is TGTGCCAGCAGTACAGGACAGCGTAATGAAAAACTGTTTTTT.

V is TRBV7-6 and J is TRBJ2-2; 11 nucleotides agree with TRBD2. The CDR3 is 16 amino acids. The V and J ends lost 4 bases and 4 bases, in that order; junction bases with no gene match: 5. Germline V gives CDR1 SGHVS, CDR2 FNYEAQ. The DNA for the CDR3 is TGTGCCAGCAGCTACGGACTAGCGGGCACCACCGGGGAGCTGTTTTTT. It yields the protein CASSYGLAGTTGELFF.

The CDR3 nucleotides read TGCGCCAGCAGACAGGATGGGACTACCGAAGAGACCCAGTACTTC. Protein product: CASRQDGTTEETQYF. The rearrangement uses TRBV5-1 and TRBJ2-5; 7 nucleotides align to TRBD2. The CDR3 is made up of 15 amino acids. With 5 bases clipped from V and 3 bases from J, the junction kept 10 bases outside the gene matches. The germline CDR1 and CDR2 sequences are SGHRS and YFSETQ.

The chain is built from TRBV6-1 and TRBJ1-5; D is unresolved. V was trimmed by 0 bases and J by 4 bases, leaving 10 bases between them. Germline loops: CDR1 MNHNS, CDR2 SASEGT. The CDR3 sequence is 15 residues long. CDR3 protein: CASSEAGYRNQPQHF. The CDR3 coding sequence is TGTGCCAGCAGTGAAGCTGGGTACAGAAATCAGCCCCAGCATTTT.

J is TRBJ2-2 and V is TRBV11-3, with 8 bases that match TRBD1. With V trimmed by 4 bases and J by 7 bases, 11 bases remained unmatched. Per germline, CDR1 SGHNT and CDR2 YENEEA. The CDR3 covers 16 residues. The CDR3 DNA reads TGTGCCAGCAGCTCTTTTGGACAGGGCAAGGGCGGGGAGCTGTTTTTT. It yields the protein CASSSFGQGKGGELFF.

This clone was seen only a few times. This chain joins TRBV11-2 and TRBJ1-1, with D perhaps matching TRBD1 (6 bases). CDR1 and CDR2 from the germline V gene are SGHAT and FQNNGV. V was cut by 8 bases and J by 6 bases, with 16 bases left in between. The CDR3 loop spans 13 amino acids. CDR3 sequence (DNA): TGTGCCAGCCGCTACAGGGTCATCTCTGAAGCTTTCTTT. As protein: CASRYRVISEAFF.

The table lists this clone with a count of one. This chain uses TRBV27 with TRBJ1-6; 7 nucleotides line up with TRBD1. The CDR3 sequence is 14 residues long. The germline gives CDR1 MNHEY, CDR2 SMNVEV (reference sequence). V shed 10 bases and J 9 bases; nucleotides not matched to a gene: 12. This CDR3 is CAIGTGQPSSPLHF. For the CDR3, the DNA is TGTGCCATCGGAACGGGACAGCCGAGTTCACCCCTCCACTTT.

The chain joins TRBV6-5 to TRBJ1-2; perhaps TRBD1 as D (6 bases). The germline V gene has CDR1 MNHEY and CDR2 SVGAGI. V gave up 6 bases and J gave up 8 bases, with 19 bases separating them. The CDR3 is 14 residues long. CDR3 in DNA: TGTGCCAGCAGCCTACTAGGTCAGGGGAAAGGCTACACCTTC. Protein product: CASSLLGQGKGYTF.

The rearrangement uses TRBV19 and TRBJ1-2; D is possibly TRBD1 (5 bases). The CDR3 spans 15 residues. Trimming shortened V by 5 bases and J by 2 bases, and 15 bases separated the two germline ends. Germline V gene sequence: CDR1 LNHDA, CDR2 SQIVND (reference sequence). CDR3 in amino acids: CASSPSAGWNYGYTF. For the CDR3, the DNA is TGTGCCAGTAGTCCTTCTGCAGGGTGGAACTATGGCTACACCTTC.

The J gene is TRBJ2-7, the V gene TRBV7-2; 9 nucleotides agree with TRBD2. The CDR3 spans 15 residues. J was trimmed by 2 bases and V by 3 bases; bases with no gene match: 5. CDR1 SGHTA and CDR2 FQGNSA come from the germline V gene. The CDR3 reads CASSLQSGGPYEQYF. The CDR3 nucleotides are TGTGCCAGCAGCTTGCAAAGCGGGGGGCCCTACGAGCAGTACTTC.

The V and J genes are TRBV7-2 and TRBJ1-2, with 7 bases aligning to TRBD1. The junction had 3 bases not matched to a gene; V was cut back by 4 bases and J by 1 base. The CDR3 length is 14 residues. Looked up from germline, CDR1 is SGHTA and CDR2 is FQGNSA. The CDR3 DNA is TGTGCCAGCAGCTACCGACAGGGTAACTATGGCTACACCTTC. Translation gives CASSYRQGNYGYTF.

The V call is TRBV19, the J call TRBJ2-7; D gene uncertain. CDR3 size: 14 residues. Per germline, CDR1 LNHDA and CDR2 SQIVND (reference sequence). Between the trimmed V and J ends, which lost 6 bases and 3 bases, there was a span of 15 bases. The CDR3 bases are TGTGCCAGTAGATTATCGGTCGCAAACTACGAGCAGTACTTC. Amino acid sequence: CASRLSVANYEQYF.

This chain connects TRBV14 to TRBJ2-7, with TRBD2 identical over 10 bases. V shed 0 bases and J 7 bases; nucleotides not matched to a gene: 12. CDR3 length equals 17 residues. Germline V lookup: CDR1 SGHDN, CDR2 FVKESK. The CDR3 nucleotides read TGTGCCAGCAGCCAAGATTTGGGGCTAGCGGGAGTTTCTGAGCAGTACTTC. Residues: CASSQDLGLAGVSEQYF.

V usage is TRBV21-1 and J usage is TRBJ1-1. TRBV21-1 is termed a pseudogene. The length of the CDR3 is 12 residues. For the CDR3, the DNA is TGTGCCAGCAGCAAATGCGTCTACGAAGCTTTCTTT. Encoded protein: CASSKCVYEAFF.

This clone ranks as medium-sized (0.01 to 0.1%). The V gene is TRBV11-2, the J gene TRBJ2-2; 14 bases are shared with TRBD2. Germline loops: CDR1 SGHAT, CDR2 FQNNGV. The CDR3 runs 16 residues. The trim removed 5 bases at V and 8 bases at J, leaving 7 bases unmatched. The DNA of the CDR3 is TGTGCCAGCAGCCCCCGGGGACTAGCGGGAGCGGGGGAGCTGTTTTTT. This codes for CASSPRGLAGAGELFF.

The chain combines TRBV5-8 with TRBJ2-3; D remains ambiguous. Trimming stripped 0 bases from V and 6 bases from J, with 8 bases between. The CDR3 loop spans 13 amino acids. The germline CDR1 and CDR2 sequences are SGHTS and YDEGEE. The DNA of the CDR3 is TGTGCCAGCAGCTTGGAGTCCGGGGATACGCAGTATTTT. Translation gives CASSLESGDTQYF.

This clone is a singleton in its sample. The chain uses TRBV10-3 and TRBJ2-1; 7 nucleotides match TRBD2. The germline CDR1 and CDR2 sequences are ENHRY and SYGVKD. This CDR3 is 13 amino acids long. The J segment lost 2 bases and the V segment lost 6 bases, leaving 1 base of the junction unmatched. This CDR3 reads CAIRGGAYNEQFF. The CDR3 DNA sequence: TGTGCCATCAGGGGGGGGGCCTACAATGAGCAGTTCTTC.

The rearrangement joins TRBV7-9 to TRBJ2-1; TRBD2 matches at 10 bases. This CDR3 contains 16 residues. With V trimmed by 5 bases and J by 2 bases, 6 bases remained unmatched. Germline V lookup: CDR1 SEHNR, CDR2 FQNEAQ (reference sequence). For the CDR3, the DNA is TGTGCCAGCAGCGTCACTCTAGCGGGAGCCTACAATGAGCAGTTCTTC. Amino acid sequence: CASSVTLAGAYNEQFF.

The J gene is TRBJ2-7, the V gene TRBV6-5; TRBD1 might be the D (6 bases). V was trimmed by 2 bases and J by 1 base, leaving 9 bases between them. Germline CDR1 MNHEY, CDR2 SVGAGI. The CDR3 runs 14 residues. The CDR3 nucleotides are TGTGCCAGCAGTTACGACAGGTGGTCCTACGAGCAGTACTTC. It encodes CASSYDRWSYEQYF.

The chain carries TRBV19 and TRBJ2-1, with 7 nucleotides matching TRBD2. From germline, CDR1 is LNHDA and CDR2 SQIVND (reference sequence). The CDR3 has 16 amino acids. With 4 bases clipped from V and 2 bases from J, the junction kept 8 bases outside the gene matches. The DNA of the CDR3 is TGTGCCAGTAGTAGCCCCACTAGCGTCCCCTACAATGAGCAGTTCTTC. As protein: CASSSPTSVPYNEQFF.

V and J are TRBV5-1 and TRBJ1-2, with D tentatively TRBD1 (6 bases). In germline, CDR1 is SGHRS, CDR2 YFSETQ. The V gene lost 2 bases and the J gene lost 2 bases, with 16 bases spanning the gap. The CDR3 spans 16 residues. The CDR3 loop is CASSFSPGHDNYGYTF. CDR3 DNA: TGCGCCAGCAGCTTCTCCCCGGGACATGACAACTATGGCTACACCTTC.

The CDR3 sequence is CASSYQQGDEKLFF. The DNA for the CDR3 is TGTGCCAGCAGTTACCAACAGGGCGATGAAAAACTGTTTTTT. V and J are TRBV6-6 and TRBJ1-4, with D possibly being TRBD1 (6 bases). Deletions cut 2 bases from V and 6 bases from J, with 10 bases between. CDR3 length: 14 residues. Germline V gene sequence: CDR1 MNHNY, CDR2 SVGAGI (reference sequence).